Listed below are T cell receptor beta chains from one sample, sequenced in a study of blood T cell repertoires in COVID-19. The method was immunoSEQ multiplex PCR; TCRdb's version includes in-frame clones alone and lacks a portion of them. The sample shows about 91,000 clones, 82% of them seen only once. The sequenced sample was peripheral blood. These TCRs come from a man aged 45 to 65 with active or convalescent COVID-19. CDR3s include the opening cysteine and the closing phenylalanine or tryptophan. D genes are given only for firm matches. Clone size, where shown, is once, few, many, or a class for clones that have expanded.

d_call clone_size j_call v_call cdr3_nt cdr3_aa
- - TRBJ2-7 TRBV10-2 TGCGCCAGCAGTACAGGGTACCGCTACGAGCAGTACTTC CASSTGYRYEQYF
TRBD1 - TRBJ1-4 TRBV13 TGTGCCAGCAGCCTCCAGGGGGCTGAAAAACTGTTTTTT CASSLQGAEKLFF
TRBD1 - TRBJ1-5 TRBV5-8 TGTGCCAGCAGCTCAACTACAGGGGTCGGGAATCAGCCCCAGCATTTT CASSSTTGVGNQPQHF
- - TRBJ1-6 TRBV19 TGTGCCAGTAGAACCACCCGCGGCGGGAATAATTCACCCCTCCACTTT CASRTTRGGNNSPLHF
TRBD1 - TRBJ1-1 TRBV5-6 TGTGCCAGCCGCCGACAGGGGAACACTGAAGCTTTCTTT CASRRQGNTEAFF
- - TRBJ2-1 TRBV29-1 TGCAGCGCTACACAGGGAAACAATGAGCAGTTCTTC CSATQGNNEQFF
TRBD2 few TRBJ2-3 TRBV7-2 TGTGCCAGCAGCTTTGGACTAGCGGGGAGGGGCACAGATACGCAGTATTTT CASSFGLAGRGTDTQYF
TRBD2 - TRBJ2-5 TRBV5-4 TGTGCCAGCAGCTTGGAGGCTAGCGGGGGGAGGGAGACCCAGTACTTC CASSLEASGGRETQYF
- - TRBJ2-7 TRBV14 TGTGCCAGCAGCCAAGATCTGAGTAGCGAGCAGTACTTC CASSQDLSSEQYF
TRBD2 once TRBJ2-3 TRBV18 TGTGCCAGCCCCGATCCGAGGGCTAGCGGGCAATATAGCACAGATACGCAGTATTTT CASPDPRASGQYSTDTQYF
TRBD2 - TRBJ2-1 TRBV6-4 TGTGCCAGCAGTGCGGGGGGGCCTTTGCATGAGCAGTTCTTC CASSAGGPLHEQFF
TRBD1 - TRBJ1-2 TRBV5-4 TGTGCCAGCAGCGCGGGACAGCTCCTATTCTATGGCTACACCTTC CASSAGQLLFYGYTF
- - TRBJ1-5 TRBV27 TGTGCCAGCATCCCCTTATACGGAGATAGCAATCAGCCCCAGCATTTT CASIPLYGDSNQPQHF
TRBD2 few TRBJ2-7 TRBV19 TGTGCCAGTAGTCGGGAGGGGGAAAGCGACGAGCAGTACTTC CASSREGESDEQYF
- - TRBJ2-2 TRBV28 TGTGCCAGCAGTTTACCCTTCCTGACAGGGAACACCGGGGAGCTGTTTTTT CASSLPFLTGNTGELFF
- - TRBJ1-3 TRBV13 TGTGCCAGCAGCTTAAGGGGGAGCTCTGGAAACACCATATATTTT CASSLRGSSGNTIYF
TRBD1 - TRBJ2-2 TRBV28 TGTGCCAGCAGTTTAGACGTGTTAGACAGGGGCCCCGGGGAGCTGTTTTTT CASSLDVLDRGPGELFF
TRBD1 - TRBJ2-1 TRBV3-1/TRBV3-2 TGTGCCAGCAGCCAAGATGGGACAGGGCCCTACAATGAGCAGTTCTTC CASSQDGTGPYNEQFF
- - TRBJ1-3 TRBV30 TGTGCCTGGAGGGGGGGGGCCGAAAACACCATATATTTT CAWRGGAENTIYF
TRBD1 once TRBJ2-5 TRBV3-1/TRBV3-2 TGTGCCAGCAGCCAAGTCGGGACAGATTGGGAGACCCAGTACTTC CASSQVGTDWETQYF
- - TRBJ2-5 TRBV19 TGTGCCAGTAGGGGTGGGGGGAGAGAGACCCAGTACTTC CASRGGGRETQYF
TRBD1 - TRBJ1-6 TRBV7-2 TGTGCCAGCACCGGGACAGGGATTAGCTCACCCCTCCACTTT CASTGTGISSPLHF
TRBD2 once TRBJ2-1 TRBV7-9 TGTGCCAGCAGACGTATGGGACTAGCGGGGAATGAGCAGTTCTTC CASRRMGLAGNEQFF
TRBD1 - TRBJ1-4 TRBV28 TGTGCCAGCAGTTTCGGACAGGGGCGCCGAAAACTGTTTTTT CASSFGQGRRKLFF
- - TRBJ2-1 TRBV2 TGTGCCAGCACGAGAGGGTCCGCCTACAATGAGCAGTTCTTC CASTRGSAYNEQFF
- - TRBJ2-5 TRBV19 TGTGCCAGTAGTATGACAGGCCTTGAGGAAGAGACCCAGTACTTC CASSMTGLEEETQYF
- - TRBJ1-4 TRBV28 TGTGCCAGCAGTTACCAGGGTGAAACTAATGAAAAACTGTTTTTT CASSYQGETNEKLFF
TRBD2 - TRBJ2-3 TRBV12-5 TGTGCTAGTGGGGAAACTCGCTCTAGCGGGGGTAGCACAGATACGCAGTATTTT CASGETRSSGGSTDTQYF
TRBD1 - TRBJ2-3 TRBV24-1 TGTGCCACCAGTGACCTGGGACAGGGGACGGATACGCAGTATTTT CATSDLGQGTDTQYF
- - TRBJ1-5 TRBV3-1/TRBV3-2 TGTGCCAGCAGCCAAGAGGGGGGGAAAGGGCCCCAGCATTTT CASSQEGGKGPQHF
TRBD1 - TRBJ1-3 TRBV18 TGTGCCAGCTCCGACAGGGGCCCAAGCTCTGGAAACACCATATATTTT CASSDRGPSSGNTIYF
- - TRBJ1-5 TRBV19 TGTGCCAGTAGCTCTTGGCAGGGAAAGGGTCAGCCCCAGCATTTT CASSSWQGKGQPQHF
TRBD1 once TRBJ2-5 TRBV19 TGTGCCAGTAGTATAGGCAGGGGGCCGGAGACCCAGTACTTC CASSIGRGPETQYF
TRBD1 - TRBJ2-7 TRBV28 TGTGCCAGCAGACGACAGGGAAGAGACGAGCAGTACTTC CASRRQGRDEQYF
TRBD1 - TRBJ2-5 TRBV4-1 TGCGCCAGCAGCCAACCCACAGGGGGCCCAAACCGGGGGACCCAGTACTTC CASSQPTGGPNRGTQYF